Below, 7 T cell receptor beta chains from the same sample are listed, as sequenced in a study of CD8 T cells in ankylosing spondylitis. From the 5' RACE reads, TCRdb called clonotypes with MiXCR, one entry per CDR3 protein. The sample includes a few hundred thousand distinct CDR3 sequences, roughly a tenth seen only once; the top ten take about a fifth. Sequencing input: blood, either unsorted or a sorted T cell fraction (not recorded which). The receptors were sampled from a male donor with ankylosing spondylitis or in good health (not recorded which).

At least ten counts were recorded for this clonotype. The V and J genes are TRBV12-3 or TRBV12-4 and TRBJ2-2; no firm D call. CDR3 length: 12 amino acids. CDR3 loop: CASKTNTGELFF. CDR3 DNA: TGTGCTTCAAAGACGAACACCGGGGAGCTGTTTTTT.

This CDR3 is CASTKGGGYNEQFF. The CDR3 region has the DNA TGTGCCAGCACAAAGGGGGGGGGCTACAATGAGCAGTTCTTC. The chain carries TRBV28 and TRBJ2-1, with a tentative D call TRBD2 (7 bases). CDR1 and CDR2 (germline): MDHEN, SYDVKM. The CDR3 consists of 14 residues. The V end was cut by 7 bases, the J end by 3 bases, with 13 bases between.

In its sample, this clonotype is medium-sized. V and J are TRBV10-3 and TRBJ2-3; D unresolved. From germline, CDR1 is ENHRY and CDR2 SYGVKD. CDR3 length: 11 amino acids. Trimming removed 4 bases at V and 4 bases at J, with 3 bases between. The CDR3 is CAISASDTQYF. The CDR3 coding sequence is TGTGCCATCAGTGCCTCAGATACGCAGTATTTT.

This clonotype has more than one count but fewer than ten. The V call is TRBV3-1, the J call TRBJ2-5; TRBD2 matches at 9 bases. The germline CDR1 and CDR2 sequences are LGHDT and YNNKEL (reference sequence). Trimming took 2 bases from V and 5 from J; bases not matched to a gene: 12. This CDR3 region has 17 residues. The CDR3 sequence: CASSQPLAGKPRETQYF. The DNA of the CDR3 is TGTGCCAGCAGCCAACCACTAGCGGGCAAGCCCCGGGAGACCCAGTACTTC.

This clonotype showed up just a few times. CDR3 in amino acids: CASSSPGRTNTGELFF. Here the CDR3 DNA reads TGTGCCAGCAGCTCTCCAGGGCGGACGAACACCGGGGAGCTGTTTTTT. V usage is TRBV7-9 and J usage is TRBJ2-2; possibly TRBD1 for D (5 bases). Germline loops: CDR1 SEHNR, CDR2 FQNEAQ (reference sequence). The CDR3 has 16 residues. Trimming removed 4 bases from V and 0 bases from J, with 12 bases in between.

This clonotype was counted only a few times. The genes are TRBV12-3 or TRBV12-4 and TRBJ2-1; D ambiguous. Trimming left V 3 bases short and J 3 bases short, with 6 bases between. The CDR3 is 13 amino acids. CDR3 region: CASSFGDYNEQFF. In DNA, the CDR3 is TGTGCCAGCAGTTTCGGAGACTACAATGAGCAGTTCTTC.

This clonotype showed up just a few times. The CDR3 sequence is CASSLYGYTF. In DNA, the CDR3 is TGTGCCAGCAGTCTCTATGGCTACACCTTC. The gene calls are TRBV12-3 or TRBV12-4 and TRBJ1-2; D is ambiguous. The CDR3 totals 10 residues. Deletions cut 5 bases from V and 4 bases from J, with 2 bases between.